The 2 T cell receptor beta chains reported below all come from one sample, sequenced in a study of shared clonotypes between healthy human individuals. The protocol was immunoSEQ multiplex PCR, while the TCRdb copy is restricted to in-frame clones and leaves out a portion. The table shows 950,000 to 1,100,000 clones, with around 82% occurring only once. Sequenced material: memory CD4+ T cells from PBMCs. Noted subset: CD45RA-negative fraction. The receptors originated from a man aged 18 to 30 in good health. Some clones in this sample may be carry-over from other donors' samples.

V gene TRBV30 combines with J gene TRBJ1-2; tentatively, D is TRBD1 (5 bases). Trimming removed 4 bases from V and 4 bases from J, with 10 bases in between. The germline V gene encodes CDR1 GTSNPN and CDR2 SVGIG (reference sequence). The length of the CDR3 is 12 residues. CDR3 protein: CAWIDGGYGYTF. DNA of the CDR3: TGTGCCTGGATTGATGGGGGCTATGGCTACACCTTC.

The chain is built from TRBV27 and TRBJ1-4, with D tentatively TRBD1 (5 bases). In germline, CDR1 is MNHEY, CDR2 SMNVEV (reference sequence). The CDR3 has 13 amino acids. Trimming stripped 6 bases from V and 8 bases from J, with 13 bases between. The CDR3 here is CASRLRGDEKLFF. In DNA, the CDR3 is TGTGCCAGCAGGTTGAGGGGTGACGAAAAACTGTTTTTT.